A single sample is the source of the 10 T cell receptor beta chains below, sequenced in a study of T cells after yellow fever vaccination. One entry per CDR3 protein results from TCRdb running MiXCR on the 5' RACE reads. Among 510,000 or so distinct CDR3 sequences listed, 15% to 20% were seen once. The sequences come from PBMCs, collected 15 days after the yellow fever booster vaccination. The receptor set was obtained from a man aged 30-40 years who received the YFV17D yellow fever vaccine.

The chain couples TRBV24-1 to TRBJ2-1, with 16 positions matching TRBD2. This CDR3 contains 13 residues. V was clipped by 10 bases and J by 13 bases; unmatched bases: 6. CDR1 and CDR2 from the germline V gene are KGHDR and SFDVKD. The CDR3 nucleotides are TGTGCCACAGGGGGGACTAGCGGGAGGGCTCAGTTCTTC. It yields the protein CATGGTSGRAQFF.

The chain has TRBV10-3 and TRBJ1-2, with 7 bases fitting TRBD1. Germline V gene lookup returns CDR1 ENHRY and CDR2 SYGVKD. There are 15 residues in the CDR3. V was clipped by 3 bases and J by 4 bases; unmatched bases: 8. CDR3 bases: TGTGCCATCAGTGATGCTACCCGGGACAGCTATGGCTACACCTTC. Amino acid sequence: CAISDATRDSYGYTF.

The genes are TRBV5-6 and TRBJ2-1; 8 nucleotides align to TRBD2. The CDR3 has 15 amino acids. V lost 5 bases to trimming and J lost 9 bases; unmatched junction nucleotides: 13. Germline V gene sequence: CDR1 SGHDT, CDR2 YYEEEE. The CDR3 DNA sequence: TGTGCCAGCAGTTACTTTCCCGGGACTAGGAGTGAGCAGTTCTTC. It translates to CASSYFPGTRSEQFF.

The table lists this clonotype with a few counts. The rearrangement uses TRBV6-2 or TRBV6-3 and TRBJ2-7, with 9 nucleotides matching TRBD1. The CDR3 runs 15 residues. The germline V gene has CDR1 MNHEY and CDR2 SVGEGT. The V gene end was trimmed by 0 bases and the J gene end by 5 bases; junction bases not matched to a gene: 5. CDR3 amino acids: CASSYSMDRGDEQYF. As DNA, the CDR3 is TGTGCCAGCAGTTACTCGATGGACAGGGGTGACGAGCAGTACTTC.

The V call is TRBV7-9, the J call TRBJ2-7, with 10 positions matching TRBD1. This CDR3 comprises 13 residues. Germline V gene data show CDR1 as SEHNR and CDR2 as FQNEAQ (reference sequence). V trimming: 10 bases; J trimming: 4 bases; junction bases outside the gene matches: 7. The CDR3, as DNA: TGTGCCATCCCGGGACAGGGGAGGTACGAGCAGTACTTC. Residues: CAIPGQGRYEQYF.

This clonotype was seen only a few times. The genes are TRBV5-1 and TRBJ2-2; weak D call: TRBD2 (6 bases). The CDR3 loop spans 15 amino acids. Per the germline V gene, CDR1 is SGHRS and CDR2 is YFSETQ. The V and J ends lost 0 bases and 4 bases respectively, with 10 bases between them. The CDR3 region is CASSLAFGSTGELFF. The CDR3 DNA is TGCGCCAGCAGCTTGGCCTTCGGGAGCACCGGGGAGCTGTTTTTT.

This clonotype has only a few counts. The rearrangement uses TRBV7-2 and TRBJ2-3; D not certain. Trimming took off 8 bases at V and 0 bases at J, with 9 bases between the two ends. The CDR3 has 13 residues. Per germline, CDR1 SGHTA and CDR2 FQGNSA. The CDR3 DNA reads TGTGCCAGCGAGTCCGCTAGCACAGATACGCAGTATTTT. Translated: CASESASTDTQYF.

The chain couples TRBV20-1 to TRBJ2-5; 7 bases are shared with TRBD1. Per germline, CDR1 DFQATT and CDR2 SNEGSKA (reference sequence). The length of the CDR3 is 13 residues. With 5 bases clipped from V and 4 bases from J, the junction kept 7 bases outside the gene matches. The CDR3 DNA reads TGCAGTGCTCCAACAGGGGCGGCAGAGACCCAGTACTTC. Its translation is CSAPTGAAETQYF.

V and J are TRBV7-3 and TRBJ2-3; 8 positions match TRBD2. CDR1 SGHTA and CDR2 FQGTGA come from the germline V gene. The CDR3 extends over 15 amino acids. The trim removed 1 base at V and 5 bases at J, leaving 5 bases unmatched. The CDR3 reads CASSLNGRAGDTQYF. For the CDR3, the DNA is TGTGCCAGCAGCTTAAACGGGAGGGCCGGAGATACGCAGTATTTT.

The chain is built from TRBV5-6 and TRBJ2-3; 12 nucleotides line up with TRBD2. In germline, CDR1 is SGHDT, CDR2 YYEEEE. V was clipped by 3 bases and J by 2 bases; unmatched bases: 16. CDR3 length: 20 amino acids. CDR3 DNA sequence: TGTGCCAGCAGCTCATCGACTAGCCGACTAGCGGGAGTACCCACAGATACGCAGTATTTT. This translates into CASSSSTSRLAGVPTDTQYF.